These 19 T cell receptor beta chains came from one sample sequenced in a study of beta chain features in type 1 diabetes. Investigators reverse transcribed all isolated RNA, so they sequenced expressed TCRB transcripts. Profiling relied on immunoSEQ multiplex PCR, and the TCRdb table lists in-frame clones only, not all of them. The data hold about 150,000 clones, with around 10% observed a single time. The source material was central memory CD4+ T cells from blood. Every receptor here comes from a man younger than 35 in good health.

This clone was seen more than once but under ten times. The chain combines TRBV9 with TRBJ2-3; D might be TRBD2 (5 bases). The CDR3 contains 12 residues. V lost 4 bases, J lost 6 bases, and 9 bases lay in between. Germline values: CDR1 SGDLS, CDR2 YYNGEE. The CDR3 nucleotides are TGTGCCAGCAGCAACCCGGGGGATACGCAGTATTTT. This translates into CASSNPGDTQYF.

As for this clone: Since a much larger clone is just one base distant, this may be a read error. The chain combines TRBV7-9 with TRBJ2-7; 7 nucleotides match TRBD1. Trimming at V came to 5 bases and at J to 2 bases, leaving 0 bases not matched to a gene. CDR3 size: 12 residues. The germline V gene encodes CDR1 SEHNR and CDR2 FQNEAQ (reference sequence). Written as DNA, the CDR3 is TGTGCCAGCAGCCAGGGGGCCTACGAGCAGTACTTC. Its translation: CASSQGAYEQYF.

Many counts were recorded for this clone. In nucleotides, the CDR3 is TGTGCCAGCAGTCGACGGACAGCTTACAATGAGCAGTTCTTC. This gives the protein CASSRRTAYNEQFF. The chain carries TRBV28 and TRBJ2-1, with a tentative D call TRBD1 (6 bases). CDR1 is MDHEN and CDR2 is SYDVKM in the germline V gene. This CDR3 has 14 amino acids. With 5 bases removed from V and 4 bases from J, the gap between germline ends came to 12 bases.

The chain's CDR3 is CASSVAGTASNEQYF. CDR3 DNA: TGTGCCAGCAGCGTAGCGGGGACTGCTTCTAACGAGCAGTACTTC. The V gene is TRBV9, the J gene TRBJ2-7; the D gene is possibly TRBD2 (6 bases). V gave up 0 bases and J gave up 5 bases, with 15 bases separating them. The CDR3 loop spans 15 amino acids. Germline V CDR1 and CDR2: SGDLS, YYNGEE.

This rearrangement joins TRBV30 to TRBJ1-3; no firm D call. The CDR3 is 12 amino acids. V lost 2 bases and J 2 bases, leaving 4 bases between the germline ends. Germline CDR1 is GTSNPN and CDR2 is SVGIG (reference sequence). CDR3 protein: CAWSFPGNTIYF. For the CDR3, the DNA is TGTGCCTGGAGTTTCCCTGGAAACACCATATATTTT.

This clone has just a few counts. Other nucleotide sequences in the sample specify the same CDR3. The V and J genes are TRBV11-2 and TRBJ2-5, with D unclear. In germline, CDR1 is SGHAT, CDR2 FQNNGV. V was cut by 2 bases and J by 2 bases, with 9 bases left in between. The CDR3 has 14 amino acids. The CDR3 bases are TGTGCCAGCAGCTTATCAGGATATCAAGAGACCCAGTACTTC. The encoded protein is CASSLSGYQETQYF.

This clone was picked up a small number of times. V is TRBV7-9 and J is TRBJ2-5; D ambiguous. The V end was cut by 0 bases, the J end by 4 bases, with 3 bases between. Germline lookup yields CDR1 SEHNR and CDR2 FQNEAQ (reference sequence). The CDR3 runs 12 residues. The CDR3 nucleotides are TGTGCCAGCAGCTTAGCGAGAGAGACCCAGTACTTC. Its translation is CASSLARETQYF.

The chain uses TRBV7-8 and TRBJ2-3; TRBD2 aligns across 8 bases. This CDR3 spans 17 amino acids. Germline lookup yields CDR1 SGHVS and CDR2 FQNEAQ. Trimming cost V 0 bases and J 1 base; bases outside gene matches: 6. Here the CDR3 DNA reads TGTGCCAGCAGCTTAGCGGAAAGCGGGGGAGGCACAGATACGCAGTATTTT. Its translation: CASSLAESGGGTDTQYF.

The chain recombines TRBV14 with TRBJ1-1; 8 bases agree with TRBD1. From germline, CDR1 is SGHDN and CDR2 FVKESK. With 1 base clipped from V and 5 bases from J, the junction kept 6 bases outside the gene matches. CDR3 length: 15 amino acids. CDR3 bases: TGTGCCAGCAGCCAAGGACAGGGGAGAGGGACTGAAGCTTTCTTT. Residues: CASSQGQGRGTEAFF.

This clone has a handful of counts. J is TRBJ2-7 and V is TRBV13, with D possibly matching TRBD2 (5 bases). The germline CDR1 and CDR2 sequences are PRHDT and FYEKMQ (reference sequence). V lost 1 base, J lost 2 bases, and 9 bases lay in between. This CDR3 is 14 amino acids long. For the CDR3, the DNA is TGTGCCAGCAGCTTAGCGGGGTCCCCCTACGAGCAGTACTTC. It encodes CASSLAGSPYEQYF.

This clone was seen many times. The chain couples TRBV7-2 to TRBJ1-1; D is ambiguous. This CDR3 region has 12 residues. Germline values: CDR1 SGHTA, CDR2 FQGNSA. Between the trimmed V and J ends, which lost 4 bases and 11 bases, there was a span of 14 bases. The CDR3 DNA follows: TGTGCCAGCAGCTACGACACCCAGGTGGCTTTCTTT. Translated: CASSYDTQVAFF.

As concerns this clone: The same CDR3 is also encoded by other DNA sequences in this sample. This chain connects TRBV9 to TRBJ1-1; 9 nucleotides agree with TRBD1. Germline lookup yields CDR1 SGDLS and CDR2 YYNGEE. The V segment lost 2 bases and the J segment 3 bases; nucleotides outside the gene matches: 5. The CDR3 extends over 15 amino acids. In DNA form, the CDR3 reads TGTGCCAGCAGCGTTGGACAGGGGAGGGACACTGAAGCTTTCTTT. Protein sequence: CASSVGQGRDTEAFF.

In this sample, this clone turned up a few times. The V gene is TRBV29-1, the J gene TRBJ1-2; D is unresolved. Germline assignment: CDR1 SQVTM and CDR2 ANQGSEA. Trimming pared 3 bases from V and 1 base from J, leaving 15 bases between. This CDR3 region has 15 residues. The CDR3, as DNA: TGCAGCGTTGATACCTCGGGCAGTGTTAACTATGGCTACACCTTC. Translating it yields CSVDTSGSVNYGYTF.

This clone was counted between two and nine times. The chain uses TRBV4-3 and TRBJ1-3, with D possibly TRBD1 on 6 matching bases. The CDR3 totals 18 residues. The germline gives CDR1 LGHNA, CDR2 YSLEER. V was trimmed by 0 bases and J by 0 bases, leaving 15 bases between them. The CDR3 protein is CASSQELVGGHSGNTIYF. CDR3 sequence (DNA): TGCGCCAGCAGCCAAGAGTTAGTCGGGGGCCACTCTGGAAACACCATATATTTT.

The chain uses TRBV20-1 and TRBJ2-2; no clear D gene. This CDR3 region has 10 residues. Per germline, CDR1 DFQATT and CDR2 SNEGSKA (reference sequence). Trimming cost V 5 bases and J 3 bases, with 1 base left between them. CDR3: CSADTGELFF. CDR3 nucleotides: TGCAGTGCTGACACCGGGGAGCTGTTTTTT.

This clone has just a few counts. This chain's CDR3 is CASNPGPNYGYTF. In nucleotides, the CDR3 is TGTGCCAGCAATCCGGGGCCGAACTATGGCTACACCTTC. The rearrangement uses TRBV6-6 and TRBJ1-2; TRBD1 might be the D (5 bases). The V end was cut by 7 bases, the J end by 2 bases, with 11 bases between. This CDR3 comprises 13 residues. In germline, CDR1 is MNHNY, CDR2 SVGAGI (reference sequence).

This clone was found a few times. The rearrangement joins TRBV30 to TRBJ1-6; 8 bases line up with TRBD1. Trimming at V came to 5 bases and at J to 7 bases, leaving 7 bases not matched to a gene. Germline CDR1 is GTSNPN and CDR2 is SVGIG (reference sequence). This CDR3 contains 14 residues. The CDR3 spells CAWGQGGGNSPLHF. CDR3 bases: TGTGCCTGGGGACAGGGAGGTGGGAATTCACCCCTCCACTTT.

The chain links TRBV7-2 to TRBJ2-4; D ambiguous. The CDR3 consists of 13 residues. From germline, CDR1 is SGHTA and CDR2 FQGNSA. V was shortened by 2 bases and J by 6 bases, with 8 bases between the two germline ends. The CDR3 loop reads CASSLIRANIQYF. The DNA for the CDR3 is TGTGCCAGCAGCTTAATTCGGGCAAACATTCAGTACTTC.

This clone was detected a few times. The gene calls are TRBV7-9 and TRBJ2-5; 8 nucleotides agree with TRBD2. The CDR3 consists of 16 residues. After removal of 5 bases from V and 4 bases from J, the junction contained 12 bases not matched to a gene. Germline V gene lookup returns CDR1 SEHNR and CDR2 FQNEAQ (reference sequence). The CDR3: CASSPSGRGAGETQYF. The CDR3 region has the DNA TGTGCCAGCAGCCCATCCGGGCGGGGGGCCGGAGAGACCCAGTACTTC.